This TCR beta chain was profiled in a study of blood T cell repertoires in COVID-19. Overall study: From T cells, B-cell-depleted T cells, or PBMCs came the material, which was cDNA or gDNA.

Method: immunoSEQ multiplex PCR; TCRdb's copy keeps in-frame clones and lacks some. The table lists 200,000 to 250,000 clones, approximately 85% of them singletons. Participant age was roughly 18 to 100 years, and participants resided in approximately 25 US areas. Germline CDR1 and CDR2: LNHDA and SQIVND (reference sequence). The J segment lost 6 bases and the V segment lost 5 bases, leaving 7 bases of the junction unmatched. The CDR3 has 14 amino acids. The sequence was obtained from a woman aged 45-60 years with acute COVID-19. The chain has TRBV19 and TRBJ1-5; 7 nucleotides match TRBD1. The sequenced sample was PBMCs or T cells enriched from blood (not recorded which). The chain's CDR3 is CASSAPGGGQPQHF. CDR3 DNA sequence: TGTGCCAGTAGTGCCCCAGGGGGTGGTCAGCCCCAGCATTTT. Filled out from reference TRBV19 and TRBJ1-5, the complete variable domain reads DGGITQSPKYLFRKEGQNVTLSCEQNLNHDAMYWYRQDPGQGLRLIYYSQIVNDFQKGDIAEGYSVSREKKESFPLTVTSAQKNPTAFYLCASSAPGGGQPQHFGDGTRLSIL.